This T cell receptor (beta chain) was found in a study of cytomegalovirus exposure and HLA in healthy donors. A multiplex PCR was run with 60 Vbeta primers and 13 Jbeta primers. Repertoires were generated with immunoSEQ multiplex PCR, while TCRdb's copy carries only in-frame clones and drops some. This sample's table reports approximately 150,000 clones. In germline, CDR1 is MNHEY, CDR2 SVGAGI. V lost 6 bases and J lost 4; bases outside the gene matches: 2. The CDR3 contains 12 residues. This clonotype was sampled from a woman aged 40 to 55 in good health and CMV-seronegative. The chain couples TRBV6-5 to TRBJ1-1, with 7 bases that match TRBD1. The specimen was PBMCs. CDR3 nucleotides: TGTGCCAGCAGCAGGGGGAGCACTGAAGCTTTCTTT. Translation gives CASSRGSTEAFF.